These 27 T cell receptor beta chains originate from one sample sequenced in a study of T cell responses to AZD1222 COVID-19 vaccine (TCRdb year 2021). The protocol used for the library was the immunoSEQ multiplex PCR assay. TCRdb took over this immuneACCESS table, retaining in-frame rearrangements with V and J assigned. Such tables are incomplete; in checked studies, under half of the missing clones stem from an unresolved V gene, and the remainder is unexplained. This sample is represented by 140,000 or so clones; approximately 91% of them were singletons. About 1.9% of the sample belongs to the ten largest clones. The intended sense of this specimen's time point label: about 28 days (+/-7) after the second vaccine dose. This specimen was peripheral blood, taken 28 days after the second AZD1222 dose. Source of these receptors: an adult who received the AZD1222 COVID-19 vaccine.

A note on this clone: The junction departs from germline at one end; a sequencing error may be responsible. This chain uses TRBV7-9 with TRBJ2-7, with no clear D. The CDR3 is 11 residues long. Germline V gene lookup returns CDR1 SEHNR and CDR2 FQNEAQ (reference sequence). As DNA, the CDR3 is TGTGCCAGCAGCTCGACTGGGTCGAAGCACTTC. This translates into CASSSTGSKHF.

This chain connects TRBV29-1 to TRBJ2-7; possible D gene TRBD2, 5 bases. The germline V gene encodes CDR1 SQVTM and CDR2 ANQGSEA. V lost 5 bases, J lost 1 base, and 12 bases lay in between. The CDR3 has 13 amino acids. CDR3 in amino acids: CSVLGGGSYEQYF. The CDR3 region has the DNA TGCAGCGTTCTTGGTGGCGGGTCCTACGAGCAGTACTTC.

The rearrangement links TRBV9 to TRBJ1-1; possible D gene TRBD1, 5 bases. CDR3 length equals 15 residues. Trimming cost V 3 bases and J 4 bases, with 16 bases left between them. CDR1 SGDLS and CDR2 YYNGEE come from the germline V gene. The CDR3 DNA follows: TGTGCCAGCAGCGCCGGCGGGGGTTTAGGCACTGAAGCTTTCTTT. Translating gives CASSAGGGLGTEAFF.

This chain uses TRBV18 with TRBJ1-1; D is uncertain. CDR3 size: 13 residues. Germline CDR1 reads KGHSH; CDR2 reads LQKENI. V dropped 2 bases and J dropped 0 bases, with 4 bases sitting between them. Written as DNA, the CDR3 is TGTGCCAGCTCACCAGGTATGAACACTGAAGCTTTCTTT. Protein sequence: CASSPGMNTEAFF.

CDR3 amino acids: CASGGEAYNSPLHF. The CDR3 DNA follows: TGTGCTAGTGGTGGGGAAGCCTATAATTCACCCCTCCACTTT. The V gene is TRBV12-5, the J gene TRBJ1-6; D is uncertain. Germline-derived CDR1 and CDR2 are LGHNT and FRNRAP. Trimming left V 5 bases short and J 2 bases short, with 7 bases between. This CDR3 region has 14 residues.

The CDR3 loop is CASRRGTSGTYSYNEQFF. CDR3 nucleotide sequence: TGTGCCAGCAGGCGGGGGACTAGCGGGACGTACTCCTACAATGAGCAGTTCTTC. The chain uses TRBV6-4 and TRBJ2-1; 13 bases match TRBD2. Germline CDR1 MRHNA, CDR2 SNTAGT. The trim removed 6 bases at V and 0 bases at J, leaving 8 bases unmatched. The CDR3 is 18 amino acids.

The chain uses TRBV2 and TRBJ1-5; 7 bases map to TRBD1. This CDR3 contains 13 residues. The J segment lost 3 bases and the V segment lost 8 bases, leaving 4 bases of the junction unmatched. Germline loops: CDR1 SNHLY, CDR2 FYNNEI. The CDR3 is CASGTEYNQPQHF. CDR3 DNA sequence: TGTGCCAGCGGGACAGAGTACAATCAGCCCCAGCATTTT.

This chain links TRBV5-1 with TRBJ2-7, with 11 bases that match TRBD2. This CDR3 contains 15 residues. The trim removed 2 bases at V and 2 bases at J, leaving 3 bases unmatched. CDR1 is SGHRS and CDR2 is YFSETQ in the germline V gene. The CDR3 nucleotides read TGCGCCAGCAGCTTAACTAGCGGGGGAACCTACGAGCAGTACTTC. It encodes CASSLTSGGTYEQYF.

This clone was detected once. Written as DNA, the CDR3 is TGTGCCAGCAGGGGACTAGCGGGAGATTTAGAGACCCAGTACTTC. The encoded protein is CASRGLAGDLETQYF. The chain recombines TRBV27 with TRBJ2-5; TRBD2 agrees at 14 bases. This CDR3 region has 15 residues. The ends lost 6 bases at V and 4 bases at J; junction bases unmatched: 4. Germline V lookup: CDR1 MNHEY, CDR2 SMNVEV (reference sequence).

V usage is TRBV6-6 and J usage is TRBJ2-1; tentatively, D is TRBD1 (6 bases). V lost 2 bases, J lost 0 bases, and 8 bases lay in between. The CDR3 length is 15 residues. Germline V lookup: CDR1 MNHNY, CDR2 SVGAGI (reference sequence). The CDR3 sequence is CASSYTGNSYNEQFF. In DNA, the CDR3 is TGTGCCAGCAGTTACACAGGGAACTCCTACAATGAGCAGTTCTTC.

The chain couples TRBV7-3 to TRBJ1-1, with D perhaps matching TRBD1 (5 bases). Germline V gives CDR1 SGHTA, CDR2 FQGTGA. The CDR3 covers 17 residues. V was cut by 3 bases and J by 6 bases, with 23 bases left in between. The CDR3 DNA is TGTGCCAGCAGCTTGCGGCCCCCGACAGAAGCAGCCTCTGAAGCTTTCTTT. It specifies CASSLRPPTEAASEAFF. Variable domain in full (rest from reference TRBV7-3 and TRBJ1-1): GAGVSQTPSNKVTEKGKYVELRCDPISGHTALYWYRQSLGQGPEFLIYFQGTGAADDSGLPNDRFFAVRPEGSVSTLKIQRTERGDSAVYLCASSLRPPTEAASEAFFGQGTRLTVV.

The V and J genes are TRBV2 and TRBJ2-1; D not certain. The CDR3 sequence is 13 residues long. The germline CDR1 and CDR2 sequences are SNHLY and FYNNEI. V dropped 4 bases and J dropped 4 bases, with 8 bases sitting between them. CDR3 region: CASSVGQYNEQFF. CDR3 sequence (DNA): TGTGCCAGCAGTGTAGGGCAGTACAATGAGCAGTTCTTC.

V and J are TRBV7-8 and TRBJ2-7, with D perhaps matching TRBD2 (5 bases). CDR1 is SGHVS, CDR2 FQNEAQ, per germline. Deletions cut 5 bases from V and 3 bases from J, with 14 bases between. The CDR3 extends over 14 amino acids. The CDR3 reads CASSPRAELYEQYF. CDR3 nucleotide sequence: TGTGCCAGCAGCCCGCGAGCGGAGCTCTACGAGCAGTACTTC.

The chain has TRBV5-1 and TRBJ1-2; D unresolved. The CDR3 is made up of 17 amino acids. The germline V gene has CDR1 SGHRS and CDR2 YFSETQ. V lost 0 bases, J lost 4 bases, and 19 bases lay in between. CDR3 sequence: CASSLGSNGVRTYGYTF. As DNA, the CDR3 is TGCGCCAGCAGCTTGGGCTCTAATGGTGTAAGAACCTATGGCTACACCTTC.

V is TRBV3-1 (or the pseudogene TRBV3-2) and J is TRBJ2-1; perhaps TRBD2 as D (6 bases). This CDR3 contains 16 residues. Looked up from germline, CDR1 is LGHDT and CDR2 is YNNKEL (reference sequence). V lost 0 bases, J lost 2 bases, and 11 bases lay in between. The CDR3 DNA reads TGTGCCAGCAGCCAAGATGGAGGGAATACCTACAATGAGCAGTTCTTC. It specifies CASSQDGGNTYNEQFF.

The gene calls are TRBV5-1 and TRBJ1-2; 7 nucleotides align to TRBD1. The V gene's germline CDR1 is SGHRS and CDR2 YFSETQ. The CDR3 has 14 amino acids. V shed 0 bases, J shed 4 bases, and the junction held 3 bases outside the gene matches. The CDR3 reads CASSLERQGYGYTF. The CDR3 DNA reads TGCGCCAGCAGCTTGGAAAGACAGGGCTATGGCTACACCTTC.

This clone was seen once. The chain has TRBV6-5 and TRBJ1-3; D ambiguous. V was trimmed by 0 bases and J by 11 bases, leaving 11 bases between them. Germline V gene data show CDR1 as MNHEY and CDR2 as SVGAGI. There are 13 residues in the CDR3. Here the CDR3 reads CASSYSRVGAIYF. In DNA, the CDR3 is TGTGCCAGCAGTTACTCACGGGTTGGCGCCATATATTTT.

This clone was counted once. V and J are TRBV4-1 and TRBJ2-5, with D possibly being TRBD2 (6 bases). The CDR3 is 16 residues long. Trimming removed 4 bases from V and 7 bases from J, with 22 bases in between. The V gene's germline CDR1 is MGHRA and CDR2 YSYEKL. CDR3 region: CASSPRDPPVGGTQYF. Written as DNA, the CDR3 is TGCGCCAGCAGCCCCCGGGACCCTCCTGTGGGGGGGACCCAGTACTTC.

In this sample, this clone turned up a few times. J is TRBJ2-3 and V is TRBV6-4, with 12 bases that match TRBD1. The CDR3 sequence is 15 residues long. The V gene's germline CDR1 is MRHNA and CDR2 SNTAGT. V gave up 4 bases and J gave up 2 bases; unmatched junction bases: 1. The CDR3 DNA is TGTGCCAGCAGTGCGGGACAGGGGGCCACAGATACGCAGTATTTT. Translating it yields CASSAGQGATDTQYF.

CDR3 region: CSVHKGTDYGYTF. As DNA, the CDR3 is TGCAGCGTCCACAAGGGGACAGACTATGGCTACACCTTC. The rearrangement uses TRBV29-1 and TRBJ1-2, with 7 bases identical to TRBD1. Germline CDR1 SQVTM, CDR2 ANQGSEA. With V trimmed by 6 bases and J by 3 bases, 7 bases remained unmatched. The CDR3 has 13 residues.

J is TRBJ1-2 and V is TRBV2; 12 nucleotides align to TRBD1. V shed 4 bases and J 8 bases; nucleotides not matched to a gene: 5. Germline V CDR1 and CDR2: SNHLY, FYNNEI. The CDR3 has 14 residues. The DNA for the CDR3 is TGTGCCAGCAGTGGGGACAGGGGGCGTCCAGGCTACACCTTC. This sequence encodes CASSGDRGRPGYTF.

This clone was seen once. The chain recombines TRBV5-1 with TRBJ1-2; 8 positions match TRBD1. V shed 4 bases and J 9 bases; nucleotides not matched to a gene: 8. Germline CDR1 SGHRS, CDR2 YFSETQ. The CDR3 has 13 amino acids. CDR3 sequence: CASSVTGEFSYTF. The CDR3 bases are TGCGCCAGCAGCGTGACAGGGGAGTTTAGCTACACCTTC.

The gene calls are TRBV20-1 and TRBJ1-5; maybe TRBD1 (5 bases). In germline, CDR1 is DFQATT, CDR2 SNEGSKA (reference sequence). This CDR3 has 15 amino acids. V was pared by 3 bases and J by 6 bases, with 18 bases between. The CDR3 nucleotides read TGCAGTGCTAGTCATGGGGGAAGAGGGAGTCAGCCCCAGCATTTT. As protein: CSASHGGRGSQPQHF.

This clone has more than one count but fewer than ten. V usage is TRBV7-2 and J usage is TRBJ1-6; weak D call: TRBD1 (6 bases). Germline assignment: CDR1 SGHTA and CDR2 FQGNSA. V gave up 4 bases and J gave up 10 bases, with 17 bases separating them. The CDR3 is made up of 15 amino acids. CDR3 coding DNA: TGTGCCAGCAGCTCTAAACAGGGTGGGCCCTCACCCCTCCACTTT. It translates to CASSSKQGGPSPLHF. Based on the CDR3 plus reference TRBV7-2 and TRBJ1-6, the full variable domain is GAGVSQSPSNKVTEKGKDVELRCDPISGHTALYWYRQSLGQGLEFLIYFQGNSAPDKSGLPSDRFSAERTGGSVSTLTIQRTQQEDSAVYLCASSSKQGGPSPLHFGNGTRLTVT.

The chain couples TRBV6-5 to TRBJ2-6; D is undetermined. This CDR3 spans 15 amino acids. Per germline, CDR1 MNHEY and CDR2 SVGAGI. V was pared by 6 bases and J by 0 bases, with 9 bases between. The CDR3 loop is CASRHSGSGANVLTF. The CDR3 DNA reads TGTGCCAGCAGGCATAGTGGCTCTGGGGCCAACGTCCTGACTTTC.

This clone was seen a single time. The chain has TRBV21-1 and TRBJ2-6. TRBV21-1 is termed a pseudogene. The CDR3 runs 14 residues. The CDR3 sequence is CAPSEGPGANVLTF. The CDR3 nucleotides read TGTGCCCCCAGTGAGGGGCCGGGGGCCAACGTCCTGACTTTC.

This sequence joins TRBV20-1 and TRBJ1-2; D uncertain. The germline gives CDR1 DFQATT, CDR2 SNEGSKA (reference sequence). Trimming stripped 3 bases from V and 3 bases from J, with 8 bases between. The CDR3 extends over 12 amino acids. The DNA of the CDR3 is TGCAGTGCTAGTGAAACAGACTATGGCTACACCTTC. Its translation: CSASETDYGYTF.